This T cell receptor beta chain was documented in a study of vaccination effects on CD4 cells after COVID-19. Study context: Sequencing was preceded by expansion of antigen-specific CD4+ T cells with viral peptide pools in the ViraFEST assay. Researchers reported culturing two million PBMC in each well, adding roughly 10 IU/ml IL-2 and about 9.6 ug/ml peptides.

Notes on the study in general: Cross-reaction with common cold coronaviruses was seen in only 1 of 255 vaccine-induced clones from healthy vaccinees.

Note on this clone: What it binds is not known.

Here immunoSEQ multiplex PCR was the method, and the copy in TCRdb shows in-frame clones only, minus some. The repertoire includes around 46,000 clones, 67% of them detected once, and approximately 5% sits in the top ten. Isolating CD4+ T cells followed more than 9 days of culture. In the vaccine recipients, nucleocapsid antibodies were negative and there was no prior SARS-CoV-2 infection. Looked up from germline, CDR1 is LNHNV and CDR2 is YYDKDF (reference sequence). Trimming removed 0 bases from V and 5 bases from J, with 7 bases in between. The CDR3 is 13 residues long. J is TRBJ2-5 and V is TRBV15, with D possibly matching TRBD1 (6 bases). This specimen was CD4+ T cells from PBMCs cultured without peptide, taken before COVID-19 vaccination. The receptor was derived from a human donor who received a COVID-19 vaccine. CDR3 sequence (DNA): TGTGCCACCAGCAGAGATCAGGGGGAGACCCAGTACTTC. Translation: CATSRDQGETQYF.